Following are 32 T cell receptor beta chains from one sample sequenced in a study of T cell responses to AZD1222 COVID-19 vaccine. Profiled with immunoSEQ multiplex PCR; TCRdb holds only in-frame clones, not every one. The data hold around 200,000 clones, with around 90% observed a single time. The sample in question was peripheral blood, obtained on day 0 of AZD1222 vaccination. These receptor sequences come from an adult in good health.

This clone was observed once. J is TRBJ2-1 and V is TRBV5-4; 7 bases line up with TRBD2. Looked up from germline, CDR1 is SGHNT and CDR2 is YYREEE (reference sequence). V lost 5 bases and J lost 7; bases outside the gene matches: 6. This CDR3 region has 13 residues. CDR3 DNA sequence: TGTGCCAGCAGGAGCGGGATACCTAATGAGCAGTTCTTC. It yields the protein CASRSGIPNEQFF.

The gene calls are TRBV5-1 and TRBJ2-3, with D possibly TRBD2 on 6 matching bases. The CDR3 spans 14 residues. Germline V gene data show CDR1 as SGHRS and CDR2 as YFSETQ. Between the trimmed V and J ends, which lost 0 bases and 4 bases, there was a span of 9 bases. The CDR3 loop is CASSLAGTPDTQYF. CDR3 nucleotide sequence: TGCGCCAGCAGCTTGGCCGGGACTCCAGATACGCAGTATTTT. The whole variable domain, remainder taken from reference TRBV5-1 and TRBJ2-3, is KAGVTQTPRYLIKTRGQQVTLSCSPISGHRSVSWYQQTPGQGLQFLFEYFSETQRNKGNFPGRFSGRQFSNSRSEMNVSTLELGDSALYLCASSLAGTPDTQYFGPGTRLTVL.

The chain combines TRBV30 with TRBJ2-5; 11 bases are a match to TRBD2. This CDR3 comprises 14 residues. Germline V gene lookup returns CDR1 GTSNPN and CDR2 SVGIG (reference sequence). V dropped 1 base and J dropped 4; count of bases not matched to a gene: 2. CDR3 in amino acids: CAWSGTSGGETQYF. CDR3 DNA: TGTGCCTGGAGTGGCACTAGCGGGGGAGAGACCCAGTACTTC. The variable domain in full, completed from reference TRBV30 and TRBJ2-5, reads SQTIHQWPATLVQPVGSPLSLECTVEGTSNPNLYWYRQAAGRGLQLLFYSVGIGQISSEVPQNLSASRPQDRQFILSSKKLLLSDSGFYLCAWSGTSGGETQYFGPGTRLLVL.

CDR3 in DNA: TGTGCCAGCAGCCAGGGGACAGGGGGGAACACTGAAGCTTTCTTT. As protein: CASSQGTGGNTEAFF. The chain uses TRBV3-1 (or the pseudogene TRBV3-2) and TRBJ1-1; 11 bases fit TRBD1. V lost 3 bases to trimming and J lost 1 base; unmatched junction nucleotides: 1. Germline assignment: CDR1 LGHDT and CDR2 YNNKEL (reference sequence). The CDR3 is 15 residues long.

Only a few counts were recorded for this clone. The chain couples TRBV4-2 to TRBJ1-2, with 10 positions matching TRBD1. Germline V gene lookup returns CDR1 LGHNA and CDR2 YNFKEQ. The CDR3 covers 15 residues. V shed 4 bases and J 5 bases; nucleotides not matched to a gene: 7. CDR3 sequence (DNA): TGTGCCAGCAGCCGGGGACAGGGGACACCTTATGGCTACACCTTC. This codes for CASSRGQGTPYGYTF.

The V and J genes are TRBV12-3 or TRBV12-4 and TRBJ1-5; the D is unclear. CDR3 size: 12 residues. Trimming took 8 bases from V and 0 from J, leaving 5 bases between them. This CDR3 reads CASGYSNQPQHF. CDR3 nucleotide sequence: TGTGCCAGCGGGTATAGCAATCAGCCCCAGCATTTT.

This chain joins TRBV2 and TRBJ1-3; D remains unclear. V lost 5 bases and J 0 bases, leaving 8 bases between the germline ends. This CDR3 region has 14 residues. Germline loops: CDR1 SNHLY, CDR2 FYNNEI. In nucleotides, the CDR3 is TGTGCCAGCAGTACCGTACTCTCTGGAAACACCATATATTTT. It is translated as CASSTVLSGNTIYF.

In DNA, the CDR3 is TGTGCCAGCAGCAGGACGGAGTCCTACGAGCAGTACTTC. It specifies CASSRTESYEQYF. The chain links TRBV4-2 to TRBJ2-7; no definite D call. Trimming stripped 5 bases from V and 1 base from J, with 9 bases between. Germline CDR1 reads LGHNA; CDR2 reads YNFKEQ. The CDR3 runs to 13 residues.

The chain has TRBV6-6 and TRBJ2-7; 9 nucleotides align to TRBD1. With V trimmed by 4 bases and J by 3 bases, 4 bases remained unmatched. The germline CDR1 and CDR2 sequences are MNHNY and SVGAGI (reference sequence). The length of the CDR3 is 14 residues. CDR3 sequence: CASSLRDRDYEQYF. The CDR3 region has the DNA TGTGCCAGCAGTTTACGGGACAGGGACTACGAGCAGTACTTC.

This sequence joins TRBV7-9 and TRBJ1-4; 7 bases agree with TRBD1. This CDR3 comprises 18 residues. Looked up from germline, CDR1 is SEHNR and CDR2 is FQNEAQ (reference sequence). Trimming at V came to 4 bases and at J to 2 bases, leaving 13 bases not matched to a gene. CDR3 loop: CASSSIKQGIWTNEKLFF. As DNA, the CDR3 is TGTGCCAGCAGCTCGATAAAACAGGGGATTTGGACTAATGAAAAACTGTTTTTT.

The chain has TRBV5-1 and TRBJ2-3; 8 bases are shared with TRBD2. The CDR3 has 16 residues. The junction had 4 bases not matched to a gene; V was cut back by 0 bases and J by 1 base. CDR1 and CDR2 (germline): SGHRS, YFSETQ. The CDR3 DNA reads TGCGCCAGCAGCTTGGCCGGTAGCGGGGGCACAGATACGCAGTATTTT. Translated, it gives CASSLAGSGGTDTQYF.

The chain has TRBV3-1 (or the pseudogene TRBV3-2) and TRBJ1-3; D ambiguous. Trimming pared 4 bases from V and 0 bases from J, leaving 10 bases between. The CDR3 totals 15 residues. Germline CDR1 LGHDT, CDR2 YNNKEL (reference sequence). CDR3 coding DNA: TGTGCCAGCAGCCTCGGGTCCCACTCTGGAAACACCATATATTTT. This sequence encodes CASSLGSHSGNTIYF.

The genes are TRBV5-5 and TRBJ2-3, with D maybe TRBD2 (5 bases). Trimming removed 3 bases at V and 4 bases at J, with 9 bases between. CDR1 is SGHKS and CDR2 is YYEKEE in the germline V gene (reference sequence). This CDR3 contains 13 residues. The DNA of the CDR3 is TGTGCCAGCAGCTCGACACTAGCAGATACGCAGTATTTT. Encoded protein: CASSSTLADTQYF. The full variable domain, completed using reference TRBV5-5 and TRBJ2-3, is DAGVTQSPTHLIKTRGQQVTLRCSPISGHKSVSWYQQVLGQGPQFIFQYYEKEERGRGNFPDRFSARQFPNYSSELNVNALLLGDSALYLCASSSTLADTQYFGPGTRLTVL.

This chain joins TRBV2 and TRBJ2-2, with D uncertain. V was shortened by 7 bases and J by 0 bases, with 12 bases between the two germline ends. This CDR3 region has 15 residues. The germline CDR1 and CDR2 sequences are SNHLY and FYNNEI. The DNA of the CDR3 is TGTGCCAGCATACTCGAGCCTTCGAACACCGGGGAGCTGTTTTTT. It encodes CASILEPSNTGELFF.

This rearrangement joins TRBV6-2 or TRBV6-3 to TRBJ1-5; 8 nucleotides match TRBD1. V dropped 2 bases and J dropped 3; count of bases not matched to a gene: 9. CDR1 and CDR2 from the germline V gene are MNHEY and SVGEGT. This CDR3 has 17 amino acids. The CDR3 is CASSYQTGAGNNQPQHF. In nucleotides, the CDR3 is TGTGCCAGCAGTTACCAGACAGGGGCGGGGAACAATCAGCCCCAGCATTTT.

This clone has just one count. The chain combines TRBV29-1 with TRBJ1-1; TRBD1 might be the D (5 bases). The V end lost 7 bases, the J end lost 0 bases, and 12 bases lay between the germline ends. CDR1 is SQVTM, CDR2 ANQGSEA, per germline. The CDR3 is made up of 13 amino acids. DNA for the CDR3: TGCAGCGCCGCGGACAACATGAACACTGAAGCTTTCTTT. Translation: CSAADNMNTEAFF. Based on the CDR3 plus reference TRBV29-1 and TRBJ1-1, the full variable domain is SAVISQKPSRDICQRGTSLTIQCQVDSQVTMMFWYRQQPGQSLTLIATANQGSEATYESGFVIDKFPISRPNLTFSTLTVSNMSPEDSSIYLCSAADNMNTEAFFGQGTRLTVV.

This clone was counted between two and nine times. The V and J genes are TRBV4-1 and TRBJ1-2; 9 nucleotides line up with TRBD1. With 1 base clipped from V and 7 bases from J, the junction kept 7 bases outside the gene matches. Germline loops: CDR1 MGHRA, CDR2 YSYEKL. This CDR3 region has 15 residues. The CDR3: CASSQVGTGIRGYTF. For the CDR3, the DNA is TGCGCCAGCAGCCAAGTTGGGACAGGGATTCGTGGCTACACCTTC.

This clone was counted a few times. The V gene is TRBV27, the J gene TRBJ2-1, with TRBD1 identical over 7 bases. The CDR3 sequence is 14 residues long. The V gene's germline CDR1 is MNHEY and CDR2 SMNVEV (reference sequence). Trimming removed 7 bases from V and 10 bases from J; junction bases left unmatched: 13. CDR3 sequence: CASTPKVPRGEQFF. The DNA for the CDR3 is TGTGCCAGCACCCCCAAGGTCCCCAGGGGGGAGCAGTTCTTC.

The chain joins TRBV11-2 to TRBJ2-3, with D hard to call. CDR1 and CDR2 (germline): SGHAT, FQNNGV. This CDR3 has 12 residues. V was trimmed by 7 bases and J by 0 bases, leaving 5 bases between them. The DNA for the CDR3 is TGTGCCAGCACCCCTAGCACAGATACGCAGTATTTT. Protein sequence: CASTPSTDTQYF.

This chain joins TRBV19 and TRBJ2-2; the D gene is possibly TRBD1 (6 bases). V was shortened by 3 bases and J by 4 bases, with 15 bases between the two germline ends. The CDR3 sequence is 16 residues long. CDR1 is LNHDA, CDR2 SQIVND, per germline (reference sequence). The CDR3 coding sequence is TGTGCCAGTAGTATGGTTCAGGGGTGGAGCACCGGGGAGCTGTTTTTT. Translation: CASSMVQGWSTGELFF.

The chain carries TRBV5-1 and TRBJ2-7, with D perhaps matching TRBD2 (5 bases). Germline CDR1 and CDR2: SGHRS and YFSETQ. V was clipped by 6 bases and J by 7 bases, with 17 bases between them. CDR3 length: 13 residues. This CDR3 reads CASNTLDGGEQYF. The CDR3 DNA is TGCGCCAGCAACACCTTAGACGGCGGGGAGCAGTACTTC. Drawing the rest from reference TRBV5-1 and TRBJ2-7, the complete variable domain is KAGVTQTPRYLIKTRGQQVTLSCSPISGHRSVSWYQQTPGQGLQFLFEYFSETQRNKGNFPGRFSGRQFSNSRSEMNVSTLELGDSALYLCASNTLDGGEQYFGPGTRLTVT.

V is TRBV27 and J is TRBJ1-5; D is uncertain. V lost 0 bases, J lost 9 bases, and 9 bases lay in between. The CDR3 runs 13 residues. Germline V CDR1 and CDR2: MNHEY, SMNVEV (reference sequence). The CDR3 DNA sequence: TGTGCCAGCAGTTTATCCCCGGACCGGCCCCAGCATTTT. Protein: CASSLSPDRPQHF.

The CDR3: CATSRGGARSGEQYF. For the CDR3, the DNA is TGTGCCACCAGTAGAGGGGGTGCTCGGTCGGGCGAGCAGTACTTC. The chain carries TRBV24-1 and TRBJ2-7; the D gene is possibly TRBD1 (6 bases). The CDR3 is 15 residues long. Germline CDR1 KGHDR, CDR2 SFDVKD. V dropped 6 bases and J dropped 6 bases, with 20 bases sitting between them.

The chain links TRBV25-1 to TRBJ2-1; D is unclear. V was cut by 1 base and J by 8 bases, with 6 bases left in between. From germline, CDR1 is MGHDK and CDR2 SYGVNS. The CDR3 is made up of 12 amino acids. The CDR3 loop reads CASSEFTDEQFF. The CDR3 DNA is TGTGCCAGCAGTGAATTTACCGATGAGCAGTTCTTC.

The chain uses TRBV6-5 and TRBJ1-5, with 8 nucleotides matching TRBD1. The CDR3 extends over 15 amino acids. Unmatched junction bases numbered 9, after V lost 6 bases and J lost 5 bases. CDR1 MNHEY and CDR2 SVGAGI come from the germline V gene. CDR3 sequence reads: CASRDRVLGDQPQHF. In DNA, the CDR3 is TGTGCCAGCAGGGACAGGGTGTTGGGAGATCAGCCCCAGCATTTT.

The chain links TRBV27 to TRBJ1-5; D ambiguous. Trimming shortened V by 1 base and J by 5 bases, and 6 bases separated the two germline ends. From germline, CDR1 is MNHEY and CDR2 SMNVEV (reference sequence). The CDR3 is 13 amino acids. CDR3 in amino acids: CASSLYGDQPQHF. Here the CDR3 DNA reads TGTGCCAGCAGTTTATATGGGGATCAGCCCCAGCATTTT.

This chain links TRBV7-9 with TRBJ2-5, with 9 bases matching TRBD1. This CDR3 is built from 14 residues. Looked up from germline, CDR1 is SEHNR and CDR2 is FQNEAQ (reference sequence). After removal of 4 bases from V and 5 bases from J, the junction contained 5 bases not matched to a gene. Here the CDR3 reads CASSSQGARETQYF. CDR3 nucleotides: TGTGCCAGCAGCTCACAGGGGGCACGGGAGACCCAGTACTTC.

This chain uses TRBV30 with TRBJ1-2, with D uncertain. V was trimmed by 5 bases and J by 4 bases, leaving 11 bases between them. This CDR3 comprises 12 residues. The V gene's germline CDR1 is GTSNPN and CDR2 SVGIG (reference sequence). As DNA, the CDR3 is TGTGCCTGGTTACCCGGAGGCTATGGCTACACCTTC. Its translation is CAWLPGGYGYTF.

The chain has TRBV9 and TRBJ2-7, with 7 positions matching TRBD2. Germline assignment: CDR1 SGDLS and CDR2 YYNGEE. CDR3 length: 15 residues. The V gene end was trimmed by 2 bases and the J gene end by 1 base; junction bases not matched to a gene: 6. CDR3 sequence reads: CASSVYSGESYEQYF. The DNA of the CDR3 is TGTGCCAGCAGCGTTTACAGCGGGGAGTCCTACGAGCAGTACTTC.

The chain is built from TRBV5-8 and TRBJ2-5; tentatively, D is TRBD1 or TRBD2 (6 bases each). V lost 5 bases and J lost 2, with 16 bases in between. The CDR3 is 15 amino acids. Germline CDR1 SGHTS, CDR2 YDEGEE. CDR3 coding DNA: TGTGCCAGCAGTCCCCTTCGGGGGCAGCAAGAGACCCAGTACTTC. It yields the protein CASSPLRGQQETQYF.

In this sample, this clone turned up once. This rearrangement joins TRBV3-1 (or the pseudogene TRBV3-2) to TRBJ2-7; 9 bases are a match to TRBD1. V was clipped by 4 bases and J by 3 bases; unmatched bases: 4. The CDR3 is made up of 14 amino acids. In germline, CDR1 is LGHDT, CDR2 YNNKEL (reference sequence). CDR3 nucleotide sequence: TGTGCCAGCAGCCTCGGACAGGGGTACTACGAGCAGTACTTC. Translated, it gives CASSLGQGYYEQYF.

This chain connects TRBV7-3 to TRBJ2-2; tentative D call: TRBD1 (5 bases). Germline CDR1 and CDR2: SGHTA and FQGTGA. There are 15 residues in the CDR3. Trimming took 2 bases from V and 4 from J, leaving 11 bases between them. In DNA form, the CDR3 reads TGTGCCAGCAGCTTAGGGCAGGGTGGCACCGGGGAGCTGTTTTTT. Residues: CASSLGQGGTGELFF.